The source of this T cell receptor beta chain is a study of Ad26.COV2.S vaccination and SARS-CoV-2 variants. Study-level background: Among those in the COV1001 Ad26.COV2.S trial arm was the donor. Dosing was one shot or two shots 56 days apart.

Treatment noted: some 19 received Ad26.COV2.S at low or high dose, single or two shots; roughly 5 received placebo; per-sample allocation not given. Vaccine and placebo recipients were sampled on day 63 after the first injection. The sample came from a Boston adult aged 18-55 years. Points from the study as a whole: People who got the vaccine or the placebo had similar non-spike TCR breadth.

Produced via immunoSEQ multiplex PCR; TCRdb's table is partial and in-frame only. Of about 440,000 clones listed, 87% are singletons. This CDR3 spans 14 amino acids. V was clipped by 0 bases and J by 7 bases, with 12 bases between them. Germline lookup yields CDR1 SGHTA and CDR2 FQGNSA. This clone was counted a single time. What it recognizes is unknown. This chain connects TRBV7-2 to TRBJ1-2, with D unclear. The receptor's source is a person between 18 and 60 years old who received the Ad26.COV2.S COVID-19 vaccine or a placebo. Sequences were derived from peripheral blood, sampled in a trial of Ad26.COV2.S vaccine versus placebo. CDR3 in DNA: TGTGCCAGCAGCTTAGCGGGGATGTCCGGTGGCTACACCTTC. This gives the protein CASSLAGMSGGYTF.